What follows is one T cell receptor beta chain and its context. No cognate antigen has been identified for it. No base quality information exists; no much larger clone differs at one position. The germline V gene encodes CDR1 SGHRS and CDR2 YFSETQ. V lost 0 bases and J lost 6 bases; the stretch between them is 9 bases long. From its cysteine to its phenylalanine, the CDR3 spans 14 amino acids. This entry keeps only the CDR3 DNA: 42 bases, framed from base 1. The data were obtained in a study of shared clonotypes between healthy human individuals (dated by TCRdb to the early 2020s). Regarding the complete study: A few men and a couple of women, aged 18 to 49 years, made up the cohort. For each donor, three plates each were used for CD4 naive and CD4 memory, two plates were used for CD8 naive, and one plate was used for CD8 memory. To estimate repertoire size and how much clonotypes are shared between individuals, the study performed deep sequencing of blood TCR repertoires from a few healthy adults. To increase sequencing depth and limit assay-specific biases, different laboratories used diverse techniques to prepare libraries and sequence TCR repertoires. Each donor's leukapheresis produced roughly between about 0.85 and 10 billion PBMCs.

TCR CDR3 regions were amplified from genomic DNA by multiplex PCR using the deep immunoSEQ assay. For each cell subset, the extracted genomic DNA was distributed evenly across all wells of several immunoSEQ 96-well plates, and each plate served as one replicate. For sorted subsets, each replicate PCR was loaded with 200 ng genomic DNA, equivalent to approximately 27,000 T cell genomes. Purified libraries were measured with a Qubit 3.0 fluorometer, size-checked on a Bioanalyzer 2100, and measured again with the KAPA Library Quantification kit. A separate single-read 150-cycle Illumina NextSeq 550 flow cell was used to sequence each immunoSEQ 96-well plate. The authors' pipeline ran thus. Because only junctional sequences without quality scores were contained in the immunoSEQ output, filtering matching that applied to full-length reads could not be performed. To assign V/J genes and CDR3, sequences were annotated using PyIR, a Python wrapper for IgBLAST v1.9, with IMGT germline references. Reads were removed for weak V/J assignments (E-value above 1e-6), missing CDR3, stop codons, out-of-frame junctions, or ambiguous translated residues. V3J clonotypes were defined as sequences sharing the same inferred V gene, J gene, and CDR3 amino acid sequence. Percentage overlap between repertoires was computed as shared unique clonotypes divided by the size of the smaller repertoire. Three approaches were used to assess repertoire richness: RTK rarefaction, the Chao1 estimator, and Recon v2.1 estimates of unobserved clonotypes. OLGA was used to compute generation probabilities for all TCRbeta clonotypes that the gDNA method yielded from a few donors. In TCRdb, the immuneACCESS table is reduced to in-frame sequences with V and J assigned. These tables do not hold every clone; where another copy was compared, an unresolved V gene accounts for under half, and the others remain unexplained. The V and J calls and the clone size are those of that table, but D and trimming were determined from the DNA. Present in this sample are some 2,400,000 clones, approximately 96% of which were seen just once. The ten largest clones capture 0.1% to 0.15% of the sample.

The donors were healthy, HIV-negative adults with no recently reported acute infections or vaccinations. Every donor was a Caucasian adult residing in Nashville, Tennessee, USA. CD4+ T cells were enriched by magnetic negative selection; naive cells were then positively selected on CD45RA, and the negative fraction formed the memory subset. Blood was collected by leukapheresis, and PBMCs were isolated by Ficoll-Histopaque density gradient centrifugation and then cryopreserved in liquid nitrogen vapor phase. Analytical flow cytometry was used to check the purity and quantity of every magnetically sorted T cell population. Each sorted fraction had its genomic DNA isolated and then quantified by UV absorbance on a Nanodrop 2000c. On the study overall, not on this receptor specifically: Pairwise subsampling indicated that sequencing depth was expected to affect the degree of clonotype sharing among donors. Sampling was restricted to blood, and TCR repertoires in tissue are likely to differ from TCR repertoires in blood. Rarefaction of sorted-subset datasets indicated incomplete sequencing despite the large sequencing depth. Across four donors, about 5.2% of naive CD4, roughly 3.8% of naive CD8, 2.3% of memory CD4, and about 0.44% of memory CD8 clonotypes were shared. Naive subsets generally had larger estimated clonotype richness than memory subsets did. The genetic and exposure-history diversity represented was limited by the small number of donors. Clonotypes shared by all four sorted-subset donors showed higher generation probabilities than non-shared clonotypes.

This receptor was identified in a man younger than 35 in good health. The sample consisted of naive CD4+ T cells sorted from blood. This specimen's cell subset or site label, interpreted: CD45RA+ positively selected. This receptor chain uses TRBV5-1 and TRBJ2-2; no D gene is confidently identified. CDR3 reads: CASSLVQLPGELFF. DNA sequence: TGCGCCAGCAGCTTGGTACAGCTCCCCGGGGAGCTGTTTTTT.